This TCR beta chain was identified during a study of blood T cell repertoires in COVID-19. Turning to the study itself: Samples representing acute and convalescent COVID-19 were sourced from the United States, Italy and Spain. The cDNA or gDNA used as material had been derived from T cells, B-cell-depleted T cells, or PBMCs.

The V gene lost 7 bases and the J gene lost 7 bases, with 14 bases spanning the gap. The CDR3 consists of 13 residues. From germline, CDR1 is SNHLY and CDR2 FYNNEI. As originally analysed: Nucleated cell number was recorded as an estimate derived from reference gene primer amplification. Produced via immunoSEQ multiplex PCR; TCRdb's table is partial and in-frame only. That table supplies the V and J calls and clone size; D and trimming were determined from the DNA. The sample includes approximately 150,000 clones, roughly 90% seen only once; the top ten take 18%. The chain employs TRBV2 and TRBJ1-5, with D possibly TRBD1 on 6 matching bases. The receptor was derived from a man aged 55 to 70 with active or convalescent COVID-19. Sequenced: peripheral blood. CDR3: CASNTQGRQPQHF. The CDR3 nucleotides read TGTGCCAGCAATACCCAGGGGCGACAGCCCCAGCATTTT.